Listed below are T cell receptor beta chains from one sample, sequenced in a study of blood T cell repertoires in COVID-19. The table came from immunoSEQ multiplex PCR; TCRdb's copy has only in-frame clones and leaves some out. The sample holds about 170,000 clones, about 85% seen once. Sequenced: peripheral blood. The origin of the receptors is a man older than 75 with COVID-19, enrolled during active disease. The CDR3 runs from the conserved cysteine through the conserved F or W.

J gene	V gene	CDR3 protein
TRBJ1-2	TRBV11-2	CASSRGQADGYTF
TRBJ2-7	TRBV5-1	CASSSMDLSLNEQYF
TRBJ2-1	TRBV4-1	CASSRHSGGRSYNEQFF
TRBJ2-5	TRBV7-8	CASSFPIGQGEETQYF
TRBJ1-2	TRBV6-1	CASSEIASRGYTF
TRBJ1-1	TRBV9	CASNKGGTGDKEFTEAFF
TRBJ1-2	TRBV7-9	CASSLADYGYTF
TRBJ1-2	TRBV10-3	CAISEKQGAIYGYTF
TRBJ2-1	TRBV9	CASSAYRGGSYNEQFF
TRBJ1-2	TRBV2	CASSSGSIGGYTF
TRBJ1-2	TRBV19	CASSMEETGAHYGYTF
TRBJ1-6	TRBV6-5	CASSYGAAHNSPLHF
TRBJ2-3	TRBV15	CATSNGQGVADTQYF
TRBJ2-3	TRBV27	CASSLISFSTDTQYF
TRBJ2-2	TRBV7-3	CASSFDSFTGELFF
TRBJ2-7	TRBV7-6	CASSLEAGQGIYEQYF
TRBJ2-3	TRBV29-1	CSVTSGGTDTQYF
TRBJ1-2	TRBV10-3	CAISGGTGIGYTF
TRBJ1-4	TRBV6-5	CASSPQSGNEKLFF
TRBJ1-3	TRBV2	CASSAGQRPGNTIYF
TRBJ2-5	TRBV4-3	CASSQTRALQTQYF
TRBJ2-7	TRBV9	CASSPHSGGAYEQYF
TRBJ1-1	TRBV6-5	CASRLDGLREAFF
TRBJ1-5	TRBV23-1	CASSQFDRVGQPQHF
TRBJ1-1	TRBV14	CASSLGQGARLGTEAFF
TRBJ2-3	TRBV9	CASSERAGVADTQYF
TRBJ2-7	TRBV5-4	CASSSGQPYYARYEQYF
TRBJ1-3	TRBV20-1	CSASADGVSGNTIYF
TRBJ2-7	TRBV5-1	CASSQGTSASSYEQYF
TRBJ1-2	TRBV5-8	CASSRTGGANGYTF
TRBJ2-2	TRBV7-3	CASSFLSDTGELFF
TRBJ2-7	TRBV6-1	CASSDRDRGSYEQYF
TRBJ1-3	TRBV2	CASRGEGQGFHTIYF
TRBJ1-2	TRBV20-1	CSAHRGQDYTF
TRBJ2-6	TRBV19	CASRLEGSSGANVLTF
TRBJ1-5	TRBV2	CASTPRQGPNQPQHF
TRBJ1-1	TRBV7-2	CASSYSRTMEGQLNTEAFF
TRBJ2-7	TRBV6-5	CASSYSKRPYEQYF
TRBJ1-3	TRBV9	CASSVEGGAIYF
TRBJ2-1	TRBV7-2	CASTPVLGGYEQFF
TRBJ2-7	TRBV5-1	CASSLGDRRTYEQYF
TRBJ2-7	TRBV19	CASSMGRGYEQYF
TRBJ1-4	TRBV2	CASGGGETNEKLFF
TRBJ2-1	TRBV9	CASSPTGGAYEQFF
TRBJ2-7	TRBV5-4	CASSLGSSYEQYF
TRBJ1-3	TRBV2	CASARQGISGNTIYF
TRBJ1-5	TRBV6-2/TRBV6-3	CASSTWETGGGWGGNQPQHF
TRBJ1-4	TRBV28	CASSLEGSRGKLFF
TRBJ1-2	TRBV7-8	CASSFSDSNYGYTF
TRBJ2-7	TRBV27	CASSVYRWWDGYEQYF
TRBJ2-7	TRBV5-5	CASSRTVSYEQYF
TRBJ1-4	TRBV7-8	CASSLAQAGGFEKLFF
TRBJ2-7	TRBV7-9	CASSFGTGGLYEQYF